This TCR beta chain was found in a study of blood T cell repertoires in COVID-19. About the research overall: Samples came from the United States, Italy and Spain, spanning acute and convalescent COVID-19.

In the original analysis: Reference gene primer amplification in the assay estimated nucleated cell counts. Only in-frame clones appear in the TCRdb table, and some are missing; sequencing was by immunoSEQ multiplex PCR. V and J calls and clone size are copied from that table; D and trimming were computed from the DNA. The sample lists fewer than 350,000 clones, roughly nine tenths occurring once. The V segment lost 1 base and the J segment 9 bases; nucleotides outside the gene matches: 2. Germline V gives CDR1 LNHNV, CDR2 YYDKDF (reference sequence). The CDR3 extends over 14 amino acids. Followed over time, Seattle patients had been enrolled while infection was active.

The TCR was taken from a woman in her twenties or thirties with COVID-19, enrolled during active disease. The genes are TRBV15 and TRBJ2-3; TRBD1 matches 12 bases. The sequencing input was peripheral blood. Here the CDR3 reads CATSRGGQGATQYF. DNA for the CDR3: TGTGCCACCAGCAGAGGGGGACAGGGGGCGACGCAGTATTTT.